This record concerns one T cell receptor beta chain sequence. No antigen is known for it. Per-nucleotide qualities are absent, and no much larger clonotype sits a single base away. The donors were healthy, HIV-negative adults who had no recently reported acute infections or vaccinations. All donors were Caucasian adults living in Nashville, Tennessee, USA. CD8 memory samples combined magnetically selected CD45RO+ cells with CCR7-negative CD45RA+ effector memory (TemRA) cells. After blood collection by leukapheresis, PBMCs were isolated using Ficoll-Histopaque density gradient centrifugation and then cryopreserved in the vapor phase of liquid nitrogen. Analytical flow cytometry was used to check the purity and quantity of every magnetically sorted T cell population. Each sorted fraction had its genomic DNA isolated and then quantified by UV absorbance on a Nanodrop 2000c. Using the deep immunoSEQ assay, multiplex PCR amplified TCR CDR3 regions from genomic DNA. Extracted genomic DNA from each cell subset was spread evenly across all wells of several immunoSEQ 96-well plates, with each plate serving as a replicate. For sorted subsets, each replicate PCR was loaded with approximately 0.2 ug genomic DNA, equivalent to 30,000 or so T cell genomes. The purified libraries were quantified using a Qubit 3.0 fluorometer, sized with a Bioanalyzer 2100, and then quantified again using the KAPA Library Quantification kit. Each immunoSEQ 96-well plate was sequenced on its own single-read 150-cycle Illumina NextSeq 550 flow cell. Per the authors' processing: The immunoSEQ output contained only junctional sequences without quality scores, so filtering could not match that applied to full-length reads. To assign V/J genes and CDR3, sequences were annotated against IMGT germline references using PyIR, a Python wrapper for IgBLAST v1.9. Any read was removed if the V/J assignment was weak (E-value above 1e-6), the CDR3 was missing, or the read contained stop codons, out-of-frame junctions, or ambiguous translated residues. V3J clonotypes were defined by identical inferred V gene, J gene, and CDR3 amino acid sequence. The percentage overlap between two repertoires was calculated by dividing the number of shared unique clonotypes by the size of the smaller repertoire. Richness of each repertoire was evaluated using RTK rarefaction, the Chao1 estimator, and Recon v2.1 estimates of unobserved clonotypes. OLGA was used to compute generation probabilities for all TCRbeta clonotypes that the gDNA method yielded from four donors. This immuneACCESS table, as held by TCRdb, lists in-frame sequences with V and J called but not all clones. Of the missing ones, under half trace to an unresolved V gene in checked studies; the others have no known cause. The D gene and trimming were derived from the DNA, and the V and J assignments and clone size from that table. Recorded for this sample are 650,000 to 700,000 clones; roughly 88% of them occurred a single time. Of the sample, about a third falls within the top ten clones.

This sample is drawn from a study of shared clonotypes between healthy human individuals (dated by TCRdb to 2019 to 2021). In terms of the full investigation: A couple of women and three men aged 18 to 49 years were included in the cohort. Leukapheresis yielded between about 0.85 and 9 billion PBMCs per donor. For each donor, three plates each were used for CD4 naive and CD4 memory, two plates were used for CD8 naive, and one plate was used for CD8 memory. The study deeply sequenced blood TCR repertoires of five healthy adults to estimate repertoire size and the extent of clonotype sharing between individuals. Different laboratories and diverse techniques were used to prepare libraries and sequence TCR repertoires, to increase sequencing depth and limit assay-specific biases.

On the study overall, not on this receptor specifically: Because the study included only a small number of donors, the genetic and exposure-history diversity represented was limited. Compared with non-shared clonotypes, the clonotypes found in all four sorted-subset donors had higher generation probabilities. Larger estimated clonotype richness was generally found for naive subsets than for memory subsets. Across a handful of donors, 5% to 6% of naive CD4, roughly 3.4% of naive CD8, about 2.3% of memory CD4, and 0.3% to 0.45% of memory CD8 clonotypes were shared. Sampling was limited to blood, and TCR repertoires in tissue likely differ from TCR repertoires in blood. Pairwise subsampling led to the expectation that sequencing depth would affect the degree of clonotype sharing among donors. Incomplete sequencing was indicated by rarefaction of sorted-subset datasets, despite the large sequencing depth.

CDR1 and CDR2 are drawn from the germline V gene (reference sequence): MNHEY, SMNVEV. Trimming accounts for 5 bases at V and 4 bases at J, while the number of junction bases matched to no gene is 1. Spanning cysteine to phenylalanine, the CDR3 consists of 15 amino acids. CDR3 DNA is the only sequence kept; it has 45 bases, read in frame from the first base. Sequences were obtained from memory CD8+ T cells from PBMCs. What this sample's cell subset or site label stands for: CD45RO+ cells pooled with CCR7-negative TemRA cells. This sequence originates from a man aged 18 to 29 in good health. Some clones in this sample may be carry-over from other donors' samples. The rearranged chain carries TRBV27 and TRBJ2-2, and TRBD2 aligns with 13 junction nucleotides. The bases read TGTGCCAGCAGTGGACTAGCGGGAGCCACCGGGGAGCTGTTTTTT. Its protein product is CASSGLAGATGELFF.